The 24 T cell receptor beta chains listed next were all sequenced from one sample in a study of stem cell transplantation in POMP-related autoinflammatory disease. Profiled with immunoSEQ multiplex PCR; TCRdb holds only in-frame clones, not every one. The sample shows roughly 10,000 clones, around 87% of them seen only once. Findings and limits, study-wide: Fewer unique TRB V-J gene pairings were identified in patients with PRAID. A trend toward lower repertoire diversity and greater clonality appeared in every analyzed T-cell subset of PRAID patients.

These TCRs' antigens remain unknown. The input for sequencing was CD8+ T cells from PBMCs, taken before stem cell transplantation. The receptors derive from a human donor with POMP-related autoinflammation and immune dysregulation (PRAID).

This clone came up once. The V gene is TRBV27, the J gene TRBJ2-3, with D unresolved. Trimming removed 1 base from V and 6 bases from J, with 11 bases in between. The CDR3 runs to 14 residues. Germline CDR1 MNHEY, CDR2 SMNVEV (reference sequence). CDR3 sequence: CASSLWAPPDTQYF. The CDR3, as DNA: TGTGCCAGCAGTTTATGGGCCCCCCCGGATACGCAGTATTTT.

The V call is TRBV27, the J call TRBJ2-3; 13 bases agree with TRBD2. The CDR3 spans 15 residues. Trimming cost V 7 bases and J 6 bases; bases outside gene matches: 7. Looked up from germline, CDR1 is MNHEY and CDR2 is SMNVEV (reference sequence). As DNA, the CDR3 is TGTGCCAGCACCTCCGGGACTAGCGGGAAGGATACGCAGTATTTT. It yields the protein CASTSGTSGKDTQYF.

This clone was found a few times. The chain carries TRBV2 and TRBJ2-1; D gene ambiguous. Germline V CDR1 and CDR2: SNHLY, FYNNEI. V lost 3 bases and J 2 bases, leaving 2 bases between the germline ends. CDR3 size: 12 residues. Written as DNA, the CDR3 is TGTGCCAGCAGTGATGCCTACAATGAGCAGTTCTTC. Residues: CASSDAYNEQFF.

V is TRBV30 and J is TRBJ2-3; 10 bases map to TRBD1. Trimming cost V 1 base and J 5 bases; bases outside gene matches: 6. Germline V gene lookup returns CDR1 GTSNPN and CDR2 SVGIG (reference sequence). The CDR3 totals 15 residues. This CDR3 reads CAWSGDRGQGDTQYF. CDR3 DNA sequence: TGTGCCTGGAGTGGAGACAGGGGGCAGGGAGATACGCAGTATTTT. The full variable domain, in which reference TRBV30 and TRBJ2-3 provide the parts outside the CDR3, is SQTIHQWPATLVQPVGSPLSLECTVEGTSNPNLYWYRQAAGRGLQLLFYSVGIGQISSEVPQNLSASRPQDRQFILSSKKLLLSDSGFYLCAWSGDRGQGDTQYFGPGTRLTVL.

J is TRBJ1-2 and V is TRBV10-1; no definite D call. Germline CDR1 reads WNHNN; CDR2 reads SYGVQD (reference sequence). The V and J ends lost 5 bases and 4 bases respectively, with 14 bases between them. This CDR3 comprises 14 residues. CDR3 coding DNA: TGCGCCAGCAGTCCCCCGGGAGGAGGCTATGGCTACACCTTC. The encoded protein is CASSPPGGGYGYTF.

J is TRBJ1-2 and V is TRBV7-9; no definite D call. V was shortened by 2 bases and J by 4 bases, with 11 bases between the two germline ends. This CDR3 region has 14 residues. Germline CDR1 SEHNR, CDR2 FQNEAQ (reference sequence). The CDR3 nucleotides read TGTGCCAGCAGCTTAACCGTGGCTGTCTATGGCTACACCTTC. As protein: CASSLTVAVYGYTF.

The CDR3 loop is CASSGGPDTQYF. CDR3 nucleotides: TGTGCCAGCAGCGGGGGGCCAGATACGCAGTATTTT. The chain couples TRBV9 to TRBJ2-3; the D gene is possibly TRBD1 (6 bases). The CDR3 extends over 12 amino acids. Germline V gives CDR1 SGDLS, CDR2 YYNGEE. Trimming cost V 3 bases and J 4 bases, with 6 bases left between them.

The gene calls are TRBV27 and TRBJ2-1; perhaps TRBD1 as D (6 bases). Deletions cut 2 bases from V and 12 bases from J, with 11 bases between. CDR3 size: 12 residues. The germline CDR1 and CDR2 sequences are MNHEY and SMNVEV (reference sequence). This CDR3 reads CASSLVSGVQFF. CDR3 sequence (DNA): TGTGCCAGCAGTTTAGTTTCAGGGGTGCAGTTCTTC.

This chain connects TRBV30 to TRBJ2-5; TRBD1 is a possible D gene (7 bases). The CDR3 length is 18 residues. Per the germline V gene, CDR1 is GTSNPN and CDR2 is SVGIG (reference sequence). Trimming stripped 5 bases from V and 9 bases from J, with 34 bases between. The DNA for the CDR3 is TGTGCCTGGCGAGGGGGCGTAGAGCTAGCGAGAAACAAGAGACCCCAGTACTTC. Its protein product is CAWRGGVELARNKRPQYF.

This clone counts as medium-sized. This chain joins TRBV6-5 and TRBJ2-7, with D perhaps assigned TRBD1 or TRBD2 (5 bases each). CDR3 length equals 15 residues. Germline CDR1 reads MNHEY; CDR2 reads SVGAGI. The V gene lost 1 base and the J gene lost 4 bases, with 14 bases spanning the gap. CDR3: CASSYWALGVYEQYF. In DNA form, the CDR3 reads TGTGCCAGCAGTTACTGGGCCTTGGGGGTTTACGAGCAGTACTTC.

The V call is TRBV28, the J call TRBJ1-4, with D hard to call. The CDR3 totals 15 residues. With 3 bases removed from V and 1 base from J, the gap between germline ends came to 9 bases. CDR1 MDHEN and CDR2 SYDVKM come from the germline V gene. CDR3 amino acids: CASSFGAVTNEKLFF. CDR3 nucleotides: TGTGCCAGCAGTTTTGGTGCCGTAACTAATGAAAAACTGTTTTTT.

The chain carries TRBV19 and TRBJ1-1; 9 bases align to TRBD1. The trim removed 8 bases at V and 0 bases at J, leaving 4 bases unmatched. CDR1 and CDR2 (germline): LNHDA, SQIVND (reference sequence). The CDR3 length is 14 residues. The CDR3 loop is CASGDRVVNTEAFF. The CDR3 DNA reads as TGTGCCAGTGGGGACAGGGTGGTGAACACTGAAGCTTTCTTT.

This clone occurred once. The chain employs TRBV6-5 and TRBJ2-1; 10 bases line up with TRBD2. CDR3 length: 14 residues. CDR1 and CDR2 (germline): MNHEY, SVGAGI. V gave up 4 bases and J gave up 7 bases; unmatched junction bases: 4. The CDR3 nucleotides read TGTGCCAGCAGTTGGGCTAGCGGGGGAAATGAGCAGTTCTTC. It specifies CASSWASGGNEQFF.

This chain links TRBV19 with TRBJ2-1; D could derive from TRBD1 or TRBD2 (5 bases each). CDR1 is LNHDA, CDR2 SQIVND, per germline (reference sequence). CDR3 size: 13 residues. V was shortened by 6 bases and J by 8 bases, with 14 bases between the two germline ends. CDR3 amino acids: CASRSSGAHEQFF. The CDR3 coding sequence is TGTGCCAGTAGGTCGTCCGGGGCCCATGAGCAGTTCTTC.

The chain recombines TRBV6-6 with TRBJ1-4; D gene ambiguous. The CDR3 loop spans 15 amino acids. The V end was cut by 5 bases, the J end by 8 bases, with 18 bases between. Germline V gives CDR1 MNHNY, CDR2 SVGAGI (reference sequence). The CDR3 region is CASSPTDSEREKLFF. The CDR3 region has the DNA TGTGCCAGCAGTCCTACGGACTCGGAAAGGGAAAAACTGTTTTTT.

The V gene is TRBV19, the J gene TRBJ2-5, with 8 nucleotides matching TRBD2. The V gene's germline CDR1 is LNHDA and CDR2 SQIVND (reference sequence). The CDR3 has 17 amino acids. J lost 2 bases, V lost 7 bases, and 15 bases had no gene match. The CDR3, as DNA: TGTGCCAGTACCCGATTGTGGGCTAGCGGGCCACAAGAGACCCAGTACTTC. Its protein is CASTRLWASGPQETQYF.

The chain carries TRBV11-2 and TRBJ2-7, with 9 bases matching TRBD2. Unmatched junction bases numbered 8, after V lost 4 bases and J lost 4 bases. Germline V gene lookup returns CDR1 SGHAT and CDR2 FQNNGV. This CDR3 region has 15 residues. CDR3 bases: TGTGCCAGCAGCTCGCCGACTAGCGGTTTTTACGAGCAGTACTTC. This encodes CASSSPTSGFYEQYF.

This clone was detected a few times. The chain uses TRBV19 and TRBJ1-5; no clear D. Germline CDR1 is LNHDA and CDR2 is SQIVND (reference sequence). V gave up 1 base and J gave up 4 bases, with 2 bases separating them. CDR3 length: 12 amino acids. For the CDR3, the DNA is TGTGCCAGTAGTATAGGTAATCAGCCCCAGCATTTT. Protein sequence: CASSIGNQPQHF.

This clone was observed a few times. The rearrangement joins TRBV27 to TRBJ1-5; D gene unclear. The CDR3 is 14 residues long. Germline V gene data show CDR1 as MNHEY and CDR2 as SMNVEV (reference sequence). V lost 10 bases to trimming and J lost 2 bases, with 15 bases between them. The CDR3 DNA reads as TGTGCCACCCGACTCGGGGAGGGCAATCAGCCCCAGCATTTT. This sequence encodes CATRLGEGNQPQHF.

The chain uses TRBV5-1 and TRBJ2-7, with unresolved D. Germline assignment: CDR1 SGHRS and CDR2 YFSETQ. The V end was cut by 1 base, the J end by 0 bases, with 11 bases between. CDR3 length: 15 residues. As DNA, the CDR3 is TGCGCCAGCAGCTTGAGTAGTTATAGCTCCTACGAGCAGTACTTC. Translation: CASSLSSYSSYEQYF.

V usage is TRBV6-1 and J usage is TRBJ1-3; D ambiguous. The germline V gene has CDR1 MNHNS and CDR2 SASEGT. The V and J ends lost 2 bases and 0 bases respectively, with 11 bases between them. The CDR3 spans 16 residues. The CDR3 DNA is TGTGCCAGCAGTGAATATGTCTGGTCCTCTGGAAACACCATATATTTT. Protein product: CASSEYVWSSGNTIYF.

The rearrangement uses TRBV6-6 and TRBJ2-5; TRBD2 matches at 9 bases. Germline loops: CDR1 MNHNY, CDR2 SVGAGI (reference sequence). Trimming at V came to 7 bases and at J to 1 base, leaving 7 bases not matched to a gene. The CDR3 has 15 amino acids. This CDR3 reads CASTMSGRPQETQYF. In DNA, the CDR3 is TGTGCCAGCACGATGAGCGGGAGGCCCCAAGAGACCCAGTACTTC.

The V gene is TRBV11-3, the J gene TRBJ2-2, with D tentatively TRBD1 (5 bases). V gave up 7 bases and J gave up 6 bases, with 9 bases separating them. The CDR3 totals 12 residues. Germline loops: CDR1 SGHNT, CDR2 YENEEA. CDR3 region: CASTEQAGELFF. CDR3 nucleotides: TGTGCCAGCACCGAACAGGCCGGGGAGCTGTTTTTT. Filled out from reference TRBV11-3 and TRBJ2-2, the complete variable domain reads EAGVVQSPRYKIIEKKQPVAFWCNPISGHNTLYWYLQNLGQGPELLIRYENEEAVDDSQLPKDRFSAERLKGVDSTLKIQPAELGDSAVYLCASTEQAGELFFGEGSRLTVL.

This clone was seen more than once but under ten times. J is TRBJ2-4 and V is TRBV27; D is uncertain. The ends were cut back, 5 bases at V and 9 bases at J, with 11 bases in the middle. This CDR3 spans 12 amino acids. Germline assignment: CDR1 MNHEY and CDR2 SMNVEV (reference sequence). CDR3 region: CASSLPGGIQYF. The CDR3 DNA is TGTGCCAGCAGTCTCCCCGGTGGCATTCAGTACTTC.